The 17 T cell receptor beta chains below were found in one sample sequenced in a study of T-cell memory formation after mild COVID-19. TCRdb called the 5' RACE reads again in MiXCR, with one record for every CDR3 protein. The sample has about 430,000 distinct CDR3 sequences, 20% to 25% seen once; the top ten hold 8.5% to 9%. Sequences were obtained from PBMCs or a T cell subset sorted from them (not recorded which). Receptors were obtained from an adult woman who had mild COVID-19 (a few samples of this study predate the infection). Cell type and time point are not known.

This clonotype was observed a handful of times. The chain links TRBV12-3 or TRBV12-4 to TRBJ2-7, with 7 nucleotides matching TRBD1. Trimming cost V 8 bases and J 6 bases; bases outside gene matches: 10. The CDR3 has 13 residues. The CDR3 protein is CASAERQGSEQYF. DNA for the CDR3: TGTGCCAGCGCCGAAAGACAGGGATCCGAGCAGTACTTC.

This clonotype was observed a handful of times. This chain uses TRBV12-3 or TRBV12-4 with TRBJ2-2; no definite D call. This CDR3 contains 12 residues. Trimming took 10 bases from V and 0 from J, leaving 6 bases between them. CDR3 nucleotide sequence: TGTGCCATTCTGTCGAACACCGGGGAGCTGTTTTTT. Translation: CAILSNTGELFF.

This sequence joins TRBV7-3 and TRBJ2-7, with D possibly TRBD2 on 6 matching bases. Trimming took off 5 bases at V and 0 bases at J, with 14 bases between the two ends. Germline V gene data show CDR1 as SGHTA and CDR2 as FQGTGA. The CDR3 is made up of 15 amino acids. CDR3 in amino acids: CASSISGLGSYEQYF. CDR3 in DNA: TGTGCCAGCAGCATCAGCGGGCTTGGCTCCTACGAGCAGTACTTC. Variable domain in full (rest from reference TRBV7-3 and TRBJ2-7): GAGVSQTPSNKVTEKGKYVELRCDPISGHTALYWYRQSLGQGPEFLIYFQGTGAADDSGLPNDRFFAVRPEGSVSTLKIQRTERGDSAVYLCASSISGLGSYEQYFGPGTRLTVT.

This clonotype was seen more than once but under ten times. V and J are TRBV9 and TRBJ1-3; D not resolved. CDR3 length: 15 residues. Per germline, CDR1 SGDLS and CDR2 YYNGEE. Trimming pared 0 bases from V and 4 bases from J, leaving 11 bases between. In DNA form, the CDR3 reads TGTGCCAGCAGCGTAGACGGAAAATTAGGAAACACCATATATTTT. Translated: CASSVDGKLGNTIYF.

The chain carries TRBV12-3 or TRBV12-4 and TRBJ2-3; D gene ambiguous. Trimming stripped 6 bases from V and 0 bases from J, with 16 bases between. CDR3 length: 16 residues. DNA of the CDR3: TGTGCCAGCAGCCCTCCCAGGCTATCTAGCACAGATACGCAGTATTTT. Translated: CASSPPRLSSTDTQYF.

A few counts support this clonotype. The chain carries TRBV7-3 and TRBJ2-1, with TRBD2 identical over 7 bases. CDR1 is SGHTA, CDR2 FQGTGA, per germline. The CDR3 contains 16 residues. J lost 7 bases, V lost 4 bases, and 13 bases had no gene match. The CDR3 coding sequence is TGTGCCAGCAGCTACCCTTTAAGCGGGATAGTTAATGAGCAGTTCTTC. Protein: CASSYPLSGIVNEQFF.

The chain links TRBV4-1 to TRBJ2-5, with TRBD2 as a possible D gene (7 bases). Trimming cost V 1 base and J 5 bases, with 20 bases left between them. This CDR3 comprises 17 residues. Germline assignment: CDR1 MGHRA and CDR2 YSYEKL. CDR3 protein: CASSQVGGGGGRETQYF. CDR3 coding DNA: TGCGCCAGCAGCCAAGTCGGCGGGGGCGGGGGTCGGGAGACCCAGTACTTC.

This chain connects TRBV3-1 to TRBJ1-1; 7 bases are shared with TRBD1. The CDR3 covers 14 residues. Losses at the gene ends were 6 bases for V and 4 bases for J; bases not matched to a gene: 8. The germline V gene has CDR1 LGHDT and CDR2 YNNKEL (reference sequence). The CDR3 spells CASRNGQVSTEAFF. DNA of the CDR3: TGTGCCAGCAGAAACGGACAGGTGAGCACTGAAGCTTTCTTT.

The chain recombines TRBV7-9 with TRBJ2-2; D is perhaps TRBD1 or TRBD2 (5 bases each). Trimming removed 5 bases from V and 2 bases from J, with 15 bases in between. The CDR3 is 16 residues long. CDR1 is SEHNR, CDR2 FQNEAQ, per germline (reference sequence). CDR3 residues: CASSVGPKNNTGELFF. The CDR3 DNA reads as TGTGCCAGCAGCGTGGGACCGAAGAATAACACCGGGGAGCTGTTTTTT.

This clonotype was detected a few times. This chain joins TRBV7-9 and TRBJ2-3; no clear D gene. V lost 0 bases to trimming and J lost 3 bases, with 10 bases between them. The germline CDR1 and CDR2 sequences are SEHNR and FQNEAQ (reference sequence). The CDR3 is 15 amino acids. The DNA of the CDR3 is TGTGCCAGCAGCTTAGCGCAAAGGGTAACAGATACGCAGTATTTT. It translates to CASSLAQRVTDTQYF.

The chain employs TRBV4-2 and TRBJ2-7; TRBD1 or TRBD2 may be the D gene (5 bases each). Germline assignment: CDR1 LGHNA and CDR2 YNFKEQ. V lost 4 bases, J lost 1 base, and 8 bases lay in between. The CDR3 covers 13 residues. The CDR3, as DNA: TGTGCCAGCAGCCGAGGGGCTTCCTACGAGCAGTACTTC. It specifies CASSRGASYEQYF.

The chain combines TRBV5-6 with TRBJ2-7; possible D gene TRBD1, 5 bases. The ends were cut back, 4 bases at V and 2 bases at J, with 16 bases in the middle. The CDR3 is 15 residues long. CDR1 and CDR2 (germline): SGHDT, YYEEEE. The CDR3 DNA follows: TGTGCCAGCAGCGAAAAGCAGGGAAAACCCTACGAGCAGTACTTC. Protein: CASSEKQGKPYEQYF. The variable domain in full, with the rest retrieved from reference TRBV5-6 and TRBJ2-7, is DAGVTQSPTHLIKTRGQQVTLRCSPKSGHDTVSWYQQALGQGPQFIFQYYEEEERQRGNFPDRFSGHQFPNYSSELNVNALLLGDSALYLCASSEKQGKPYEQYFGPGTRLTVT.

This clonotype was detected only a few times. This chain joins TRBV7-9 and TRBJ2-3; D gene ambiguous. The CDR3 is made up of 12 amino acids. Deletions cut 5 bases from V and 4 bases from J, with 7 bases between. Germline V CDR1 and CDR2: SEHNR, FQNEAQ (reference sequence). The CDR3 reads CASSTDADTQYF. In DNA, the CDR3 is TGTGCCAGCAGCACCGATGCAGATACGCAGTATTTT.

V gene TRBV5-1 combines with J gene TRBJ2-3; possibly TRBD1 for D (7 bases). Deletions cut 4 bases from V and 2 bases from J, with 14 bases between. CDR3 length equals 15 residues. The V gene's germline CDR1 is SGHRS and CDR2 YFSETQ. CDR3 protein: CASSQQGGYTDTQYF. The CDR3, as DNA: TGCGCCAGCAGCCAGCAGGGGGGATACACAGATACGCAGTATTTT.

This clonotype was seen once. The genes are TRBV19 and TRBJ2-2; D perhaps matches TRBD1 (6 bases). This CDR3 is built from 15 residues. Trimming removed 6 bases at V and 4 bases at J, with 15 bases between. Germline assignment: CDR1 LNHDA and CDR2 SQIVND (reference sequence). The CDR3 region has the DNA TGTGCCAGTAGCCCAACAGGGCTGGGCACCGGGGAGCTGTTTTTT. It encodes CASSPTGLGTGELFF.

The genes are TRBV12-3 or TRBV12-4 and TRBJ1-1, with D unclear. The CDR3 consists of 14 residues. Deletions cut 1 base from V and 4 bases from J, with 10 bases between. CDR3 in DNA: TGTGCCAGCAGTTTAGTGGGGATAGGCACTGAAGCTTTCTTT. Translating it yields CASSLVGIGTEAFF.

This clonotype was seen a few times. J is TRBJ1-2 and V is TRBV6-5; TRBD1 matches 8 bases. The CDR3 loop spans 13 amino acids. From germline, CDR1 is MNHEY and CDR2 SVGAGI. V was clipped by 2 bases and J by 10 bases; unmatched bases: 6. CDR3 sequence: CASSYTNRGVYTF. The CDR3 DNA is TGTGCCAGCAGTTACACCAACAGGGGGGTCTACACCTTC.